This T cell receptor (beta chain) was observed in a study of blood T cell repertoires in COVID-19. The overall study: Spain, Italy and the United States supplied samples that represented acute and convalescent COVID-19. The cDNA or gDNA used as material had been derived from T cells, B-cell-depleted T cells, or PBMCs.

Clones were sequenced by immunoSEQ multiplex PCR, and TCRdb holds only the in-frame ones, with some missing. The sample records over 150,000 clones, around 90% being singletons. CDR1 is MDHEN and CDR2 is SYDVKM in the germline V gene. The CDR3 loop spans 15 amino acids. Trimming stripped 2 bases from V and 1 base from J, with 8 bases between. Seattle's enrolled individuals joined amid active infection and were then monitored longitudinally. The sequencing input was peripheral blood. The sequence was obtained from a man aged 18-30 years with COVID-19, enrolled during active disease. This chain uses TRBV28 with TRBJ2-2, with D maybe TRBD2 (6 bases). The CDR3, as DNA: TGTGCCAGCAGTTTAGGGGGGATGAACACCGGGGAGCTGTTTTTT. It translates to CASSLGGMNTGELFF.